This TCR beta chain derives from a study of T-cell memory formation after mild COVID-19. TCRdb itself ran the 5' RACE reads through MiXCR, one entry per CDR3 protein. The table shows more than 300,000 distinct CDR3 sequences, with about 20% occurring only once. This clonotype was seen a handful of times. What it recognizes is unknown. The germline CDR1 and CDR2 sequences are SQVTM and ANQGSEA. V shed 3 bases, J shed 2 bases, and the junction held 7 bases outside the gene matches. This CDR3 is 15 amino acids long. Study-wide results and caveats: Day 15 to 85 contracting clones showed balanced CD4/CD8; day 15 to 37 expanders favored CD4+. The authors did not confirm SARS-CoV-2 specificity of second-wave clones peaking day 37. Pre-infection memory already had some responding clones, implying cross-reactive memory joined.

V usage is TRBV29-1 and J usage is TRBJ2-3, with 8 bases aligning to TRBD1. The receptor was isolated from a man between 18 and 35 years old who had mild COVID-19 (a few samples of this study predate the infection). Cell type and time point are not known. Sequencing used PBMCs or a T cell subset sorted from them (not recorded which). The CDR3 reads CSVDPAGGYTDTQYF. The CDR3 nucleotides are TGCAGCGTTGATCCCGCAGGGGGCTACACAGATACGCAGTATTTT.